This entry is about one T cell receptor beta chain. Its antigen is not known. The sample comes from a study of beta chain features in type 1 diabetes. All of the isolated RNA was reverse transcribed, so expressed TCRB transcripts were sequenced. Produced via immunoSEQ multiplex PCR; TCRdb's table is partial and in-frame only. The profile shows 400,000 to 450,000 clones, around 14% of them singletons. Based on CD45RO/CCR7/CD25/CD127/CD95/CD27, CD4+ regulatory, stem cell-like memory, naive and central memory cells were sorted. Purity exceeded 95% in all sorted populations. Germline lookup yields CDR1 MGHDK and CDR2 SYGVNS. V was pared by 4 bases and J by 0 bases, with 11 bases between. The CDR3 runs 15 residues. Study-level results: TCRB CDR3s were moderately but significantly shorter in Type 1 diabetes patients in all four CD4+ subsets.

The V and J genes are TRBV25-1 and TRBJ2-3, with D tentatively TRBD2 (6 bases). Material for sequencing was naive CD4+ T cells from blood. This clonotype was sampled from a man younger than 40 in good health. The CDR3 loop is CASSVDSGSTDTQYF. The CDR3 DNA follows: TGTGCCAGCAGTGTGGATAGCGGAAGCACAGATACGCAGTATTTT.